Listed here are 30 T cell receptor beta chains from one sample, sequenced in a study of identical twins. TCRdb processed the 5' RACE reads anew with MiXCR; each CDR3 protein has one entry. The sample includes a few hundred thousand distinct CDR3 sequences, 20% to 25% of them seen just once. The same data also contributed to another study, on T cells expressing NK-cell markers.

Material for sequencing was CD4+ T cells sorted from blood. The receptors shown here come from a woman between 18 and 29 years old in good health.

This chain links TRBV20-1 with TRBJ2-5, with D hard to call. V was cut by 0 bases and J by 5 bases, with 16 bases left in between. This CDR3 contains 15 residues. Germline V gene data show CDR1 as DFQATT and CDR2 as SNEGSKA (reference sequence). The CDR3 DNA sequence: TGCAGTGCTAGAGATCACCGACTGTCTTTGGAGACCCAGTACTTC. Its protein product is CSARDHRLSLETQYF.

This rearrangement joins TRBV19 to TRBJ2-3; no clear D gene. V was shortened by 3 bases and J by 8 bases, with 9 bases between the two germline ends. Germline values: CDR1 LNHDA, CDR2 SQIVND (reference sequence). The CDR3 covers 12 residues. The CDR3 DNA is TGTGCCAGTAGTATGGGCCCCGGTACGCAGTATTTT. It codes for CASSMGPGTQYF.

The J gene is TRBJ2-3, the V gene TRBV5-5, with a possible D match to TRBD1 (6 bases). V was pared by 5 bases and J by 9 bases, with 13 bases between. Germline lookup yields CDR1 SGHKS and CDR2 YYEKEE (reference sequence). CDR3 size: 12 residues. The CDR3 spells CASSSQGNTQYF. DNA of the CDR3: TGTGCCAGCAGTTCGCAGGGGAACACGCAGTATTTT.

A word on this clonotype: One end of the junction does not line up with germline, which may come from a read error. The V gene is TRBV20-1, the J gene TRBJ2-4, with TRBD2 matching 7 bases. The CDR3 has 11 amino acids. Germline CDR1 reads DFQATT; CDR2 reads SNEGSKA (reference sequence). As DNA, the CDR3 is TGCAGTGGCGGGAGCAAAGACATTCAGTACTTC. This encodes CSGGSKDIQYF.

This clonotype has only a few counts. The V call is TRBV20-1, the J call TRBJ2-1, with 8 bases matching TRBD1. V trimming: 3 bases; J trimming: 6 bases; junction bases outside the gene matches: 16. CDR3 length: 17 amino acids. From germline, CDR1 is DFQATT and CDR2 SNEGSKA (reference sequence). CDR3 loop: CSARDPGQGYTFNEQFF. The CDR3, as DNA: TGCAGTGCTAGGGATCCAGGACAGGGCTATACCTTCAATGAGCAGTTCTTC.

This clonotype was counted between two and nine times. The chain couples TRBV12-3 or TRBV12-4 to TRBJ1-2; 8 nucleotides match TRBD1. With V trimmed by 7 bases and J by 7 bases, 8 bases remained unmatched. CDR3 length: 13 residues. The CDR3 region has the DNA TGTGCCAGCACGCTCCTAACAGGGGGTGGCTACACCTTC. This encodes CASTLLTGGGYTF.

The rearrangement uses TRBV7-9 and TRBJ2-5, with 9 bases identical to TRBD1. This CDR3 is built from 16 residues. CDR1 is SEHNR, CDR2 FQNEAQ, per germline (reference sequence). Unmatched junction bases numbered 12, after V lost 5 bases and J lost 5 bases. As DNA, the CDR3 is TGTGCCAGCAGCACGTCCGGGACAGGGCTTCGGGAGACCCAGTACTTC. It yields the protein CASSTSGTGLRETQYF.

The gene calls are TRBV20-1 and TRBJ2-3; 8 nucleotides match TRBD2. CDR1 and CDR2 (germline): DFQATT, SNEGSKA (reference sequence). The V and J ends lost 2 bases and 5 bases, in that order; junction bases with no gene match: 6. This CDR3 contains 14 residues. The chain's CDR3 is CSARSSGRGDTQYF. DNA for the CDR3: TGCAGTGCTAGATCAAGCGGGAGAGGAGATACGCAGTATTTT.

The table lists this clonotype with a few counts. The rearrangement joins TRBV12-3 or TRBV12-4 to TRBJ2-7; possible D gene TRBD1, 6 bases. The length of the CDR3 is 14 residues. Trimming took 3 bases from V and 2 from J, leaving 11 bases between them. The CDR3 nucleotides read TGTGCCAGCAGTTTCTCACAGGGCCCCTACGAGCAGTACTTC. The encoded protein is CASSFSQGPYEQYF.

The CDR3 DNA reads as TGTGCCAGCAGCGTTAGAGGGAACCAAGAGACCCAGTACTTC. It encodes CASSVRGNQETQYF. This chain uses TRBV9 with TRBJ2-5, with D possibly being TRBD2 (5 bases). CDR1 SGDLS and CDR2 YYNGEE come from the germline V gene. The CDR3 extends over 14 amino acids. V gave up 2 bases and J gave up 0 bases, with 8 bases separating them.

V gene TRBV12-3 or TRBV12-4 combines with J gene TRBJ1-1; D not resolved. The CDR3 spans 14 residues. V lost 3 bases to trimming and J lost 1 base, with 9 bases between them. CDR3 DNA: TGTGCCAGCAGTTTTCTTTCACCGAACACTGAAGCTTTCTTT. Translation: CASSFLSPNTEAFF.

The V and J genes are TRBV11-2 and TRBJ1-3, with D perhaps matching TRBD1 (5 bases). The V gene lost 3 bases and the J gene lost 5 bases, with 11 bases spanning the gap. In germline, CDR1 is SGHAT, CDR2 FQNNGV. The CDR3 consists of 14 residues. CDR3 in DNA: TGTGCCAGCAGCTTTATAGGGGAAAGAAACACCATATATTTT. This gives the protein CASSFIGERNTIYF. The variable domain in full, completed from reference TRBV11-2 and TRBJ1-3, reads EAGVAQSPRYKIIEKRQSVAFWCNPISGHATLYWYQQILGQGPKLLIQFQNNGVVDDSQLPKDRFSAERLKGVDSTLKIQPAKLEDSAVYLCASSFIGERNTIYFGEGSWLTVV.

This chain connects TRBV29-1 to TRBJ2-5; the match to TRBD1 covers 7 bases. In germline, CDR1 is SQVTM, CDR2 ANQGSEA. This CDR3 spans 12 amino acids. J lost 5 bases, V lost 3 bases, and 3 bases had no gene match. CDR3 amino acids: CSVDRGLETQYF. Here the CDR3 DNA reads TGCAGCGTTGATAGGGGGCTGGAGACCCAGTACTTC. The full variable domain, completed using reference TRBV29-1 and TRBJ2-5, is SAVISQKPSRDICQRGTSLTIQCQVDSQVTMMFWYRQQPGQSLTLIATANQGSEATYESGFVIDKFPISRPNLTFSTLTVSNMSPEDSSIYLCSVDRGLETQYFGPGTRLLVL.

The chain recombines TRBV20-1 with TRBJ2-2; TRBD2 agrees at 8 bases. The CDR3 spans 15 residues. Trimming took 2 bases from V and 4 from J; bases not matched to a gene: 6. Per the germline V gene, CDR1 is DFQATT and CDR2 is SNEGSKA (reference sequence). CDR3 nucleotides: TGCAGTGCTAGACACAGCGGGAGTCGCACCGGGGAGCTGTTTTTT. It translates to CSARHSGSRTGELFF.

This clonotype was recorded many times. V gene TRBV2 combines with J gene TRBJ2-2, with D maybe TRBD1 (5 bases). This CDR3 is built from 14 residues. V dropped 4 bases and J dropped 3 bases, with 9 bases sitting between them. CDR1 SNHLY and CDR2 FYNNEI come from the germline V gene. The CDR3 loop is CASSGQGYTGELFF. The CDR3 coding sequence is TGTGCCAGCAGTGGGCAGGGTTACACCGGGGAGCTGTTTTTT.

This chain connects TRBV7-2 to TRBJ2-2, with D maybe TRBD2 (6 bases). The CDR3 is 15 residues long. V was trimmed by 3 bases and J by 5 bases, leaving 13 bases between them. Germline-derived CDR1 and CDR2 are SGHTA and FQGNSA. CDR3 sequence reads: CASSFTGSWTGELFF. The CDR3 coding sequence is TGTGCCAGCAGCTTTACCGGGAGTTGGACCGGGGAGCTGTTTTTT.

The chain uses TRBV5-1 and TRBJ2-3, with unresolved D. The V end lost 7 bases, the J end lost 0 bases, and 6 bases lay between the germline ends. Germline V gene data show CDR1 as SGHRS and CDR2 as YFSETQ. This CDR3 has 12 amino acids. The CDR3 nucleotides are TGCGCCAGCCGTTATAGCACAGATACGCAGTATTTT. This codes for CASRYSTDTQYF.

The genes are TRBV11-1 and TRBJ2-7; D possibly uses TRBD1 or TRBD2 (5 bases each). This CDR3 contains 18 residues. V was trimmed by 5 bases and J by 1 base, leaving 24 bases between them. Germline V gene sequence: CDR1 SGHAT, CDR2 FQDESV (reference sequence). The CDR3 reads CASSLHRGVGPRSYEQYF. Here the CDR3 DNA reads TGTGCCAGCAGCCTCCATAGGGGAGTGGGTCCGAGATCCTACGAGCAGTACTTC. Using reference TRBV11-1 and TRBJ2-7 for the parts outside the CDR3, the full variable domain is EAEVAQSPRYKITEKSQAVAFWCDPISGHATLYWYRQILGQGPELLVQFQDESVVDDSQLPKDRFSAERLKGVDSTLKIQPAELGDSAMYLCASSLHRGVGPRSYEQYFGPGTRLTVT.

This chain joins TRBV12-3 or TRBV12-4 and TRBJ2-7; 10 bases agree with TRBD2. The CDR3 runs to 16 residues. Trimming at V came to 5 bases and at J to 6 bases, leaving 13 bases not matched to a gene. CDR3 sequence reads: CASSKHPGTSVGEQYF. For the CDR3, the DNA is TGTGCCAGCAGTAAGCACCCCGGGACTAGCGTTGGCGAGCAGTACTTC.

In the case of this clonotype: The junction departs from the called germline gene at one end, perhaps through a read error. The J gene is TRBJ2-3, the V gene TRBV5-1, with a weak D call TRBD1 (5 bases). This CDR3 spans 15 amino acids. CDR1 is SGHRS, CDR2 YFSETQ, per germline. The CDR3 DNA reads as TGCGCCAGCAGCTTCTTGGGGCTGGACACAGATACGCAGAATTTT. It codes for CASSFLGLDTDTQNF.

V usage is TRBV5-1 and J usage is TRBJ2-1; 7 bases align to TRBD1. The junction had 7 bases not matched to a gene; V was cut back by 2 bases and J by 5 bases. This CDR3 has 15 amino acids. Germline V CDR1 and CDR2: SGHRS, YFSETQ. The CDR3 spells CASSLRGQGNNEQFF. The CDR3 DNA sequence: TGCGCCAGCAGCTTAAGGGGGCAAGGTAACAATGAGCAGTTCTTC.

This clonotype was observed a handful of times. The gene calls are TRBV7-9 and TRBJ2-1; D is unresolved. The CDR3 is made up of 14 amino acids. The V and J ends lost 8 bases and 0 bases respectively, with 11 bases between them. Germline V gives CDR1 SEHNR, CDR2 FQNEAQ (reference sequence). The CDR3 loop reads CASEPVSSYNEQFF. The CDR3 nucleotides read TGTGCCAGCGAACCGGTTAGCTCCTACAATGAGCAGTTCTTC.

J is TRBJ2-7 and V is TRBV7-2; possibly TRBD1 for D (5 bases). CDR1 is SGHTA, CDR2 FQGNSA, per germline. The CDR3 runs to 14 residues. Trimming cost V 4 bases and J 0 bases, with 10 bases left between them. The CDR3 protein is CASSSRGLSYEQYF. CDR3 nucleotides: TGTGCCAGCAGCTCTAGGGGTCTCTCCTACGAGCAGTACTTC. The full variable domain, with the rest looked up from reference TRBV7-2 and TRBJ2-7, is GAGVSQSPSNKVTEKGKDVELRCDPISGHTALYWYRQSLGQGLEFLIYFQGNSAPDKSGLPSDRFSAERTGGSVSTLTIQRTQQEDSAVYLCASSSRGLSYEQYFGPGTRLTVT.

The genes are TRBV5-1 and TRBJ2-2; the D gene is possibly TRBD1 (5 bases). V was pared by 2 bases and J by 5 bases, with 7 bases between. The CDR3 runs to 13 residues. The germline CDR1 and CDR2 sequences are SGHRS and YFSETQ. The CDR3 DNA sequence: TGCGCCAGCAGCTTCGCAGGGACCGGGGAGCTGTTTTTT. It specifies CASSFAGTGELFF.

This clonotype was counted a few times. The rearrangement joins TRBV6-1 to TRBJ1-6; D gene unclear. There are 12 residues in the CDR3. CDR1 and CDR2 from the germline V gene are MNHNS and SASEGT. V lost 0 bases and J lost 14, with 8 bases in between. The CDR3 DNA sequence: TGTGCCAGCAGTGAAGCTCGGGGAGCCCTCCACTTT. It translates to CASSEARGALHF.

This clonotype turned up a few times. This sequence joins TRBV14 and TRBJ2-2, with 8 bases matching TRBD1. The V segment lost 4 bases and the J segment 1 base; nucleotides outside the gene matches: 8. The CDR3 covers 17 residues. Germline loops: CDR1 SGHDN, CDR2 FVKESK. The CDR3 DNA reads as TGTGCCAGCAGCCTCCTGGCCGGGACAGGGAACACCGGGGAGCTGTTTTTT. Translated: CASSLLAGTGNTGELFF.

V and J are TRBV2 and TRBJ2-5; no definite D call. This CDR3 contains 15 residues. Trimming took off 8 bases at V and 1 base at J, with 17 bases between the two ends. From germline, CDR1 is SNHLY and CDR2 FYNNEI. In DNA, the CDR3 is TGTGCCAGCCCTCTGCCCCCACTTATCCAAGAGACCCAGTACTTC. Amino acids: CASPLPPLIQETQYF. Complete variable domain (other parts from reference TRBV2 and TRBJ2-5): EPEVTQTPSHQVTQMGQEVILRCVPISNHLYFYWYRQILGQKVEFLVSFYNNEISEKSEIFDDQFSVERPDGSNFTLKIRSTKLEDSAMYFCASPLPPLIQETQYFGPGTRLLVL.

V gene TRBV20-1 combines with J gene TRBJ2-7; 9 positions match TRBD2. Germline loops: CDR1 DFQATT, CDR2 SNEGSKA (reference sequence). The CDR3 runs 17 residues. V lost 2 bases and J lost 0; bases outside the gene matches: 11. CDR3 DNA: TGCAGTGCTAGAAGGCGGCGGGAGGGCCTTATCTCCTACGAGCAGTACTTC. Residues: CSARRRREGLISYEQYF.

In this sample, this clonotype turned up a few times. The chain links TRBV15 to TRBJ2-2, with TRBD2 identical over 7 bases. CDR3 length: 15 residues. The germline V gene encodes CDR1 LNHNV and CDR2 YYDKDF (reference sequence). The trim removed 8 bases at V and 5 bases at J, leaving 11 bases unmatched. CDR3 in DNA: TGTGCCACCTCTTCGGGACTAACTAAGACCGGGGAGCTGTTTTTT. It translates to CATSSGLTKTGELFF.

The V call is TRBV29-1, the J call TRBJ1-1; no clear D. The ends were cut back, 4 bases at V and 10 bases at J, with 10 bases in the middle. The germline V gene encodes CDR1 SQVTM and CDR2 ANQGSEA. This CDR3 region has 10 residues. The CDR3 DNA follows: TGCAGCGTTGTAAGCCGGAGAGCTTTCTTT. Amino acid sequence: CSVVSRRAFF.